Here is one T cell receptor (beta chain) with its context. Antigen specificity is unknown. Germline CDR1 and CDR2: MNHNS and SASEGT. The CDR3 consists of 12 residues. V was cut by 6 bases and J by 4 bases, with 10 bases left in between. This entry belongs to a study of shared clonotypes between healthy human individuals. Whole-study results and caveats: Only blood samples were collected, and tissue repertoires likely differ. Generally, naive subsets came out with larger estimated richness than memory subsets. Unshared clonotypes carried lower generation probabilities than those common to all four donors.

It was CD45RO-negative cells, positively selected for CCR7, that made up naive CD8 cells, with terminally differentiated effector memory CD45RA+ cells excluded. Tens of thousands of T cell genomes, or approximately 200 ng DNA, went into the sorted-subset replicate PCRs. Some clones are missing from TCRdb's copy, which holds only in-frame ones; the method was immunoSEQ multiplex PCR. The sample holds about 2.2 million clones, roughly 95% seen once. The receptor was derived from a man in his late teens or twenties in good health. Some clones in this sample may be carry-over from other donors' samples. Sequencing input: naive CD8+ T cells from PBMCs. V is TRBV6-1 and J is TRBJ2-7; no clear D. As DNA, the CDR3 is TGTGCCAGCAGGAGTACTCTGTACGAGCAGTACTTC. Protein product: CASRSTLYEQYF.